This record looks at one T cell receptor (beta chain) sequence and its context. The source of the sample is a study of shared clonotypes between healthy human individuals. The CDR3 is 16 residues long. The V gene's germline CDR1 is LNHDA and CDR2 SQIVND (reference sequence). J was trimmed by 8 bases and V by 5 bases; bases with no gene match: 8. The assay was immunoSEQ multiplex PCR, and TCRdb's table has in-frame clones only and misses some. This sample has just over 2,000,000 clones, with about 95% found just once. As defined, naive CD8 cells were CD45RO-negative and positively selected for CCR7, with terminally differentiated effector memory CD45RA+ cells excluded.

The TCR sequence derives from a man younger than 35 in good health. Sequencing was carried out using naive CD8+ T cells sorted from blood. The V gene is TRBV19, the J gene TRBJ2-1, with 14 bases aligning to TRBD2. CDR3 residues: CASSLLGTSGSDEQFF. The DNA of the CDR3 is TGTGCCAGTAGTCTCCTTGGGACTAGCGGGAGCGATGAGCAGTTCTTC.